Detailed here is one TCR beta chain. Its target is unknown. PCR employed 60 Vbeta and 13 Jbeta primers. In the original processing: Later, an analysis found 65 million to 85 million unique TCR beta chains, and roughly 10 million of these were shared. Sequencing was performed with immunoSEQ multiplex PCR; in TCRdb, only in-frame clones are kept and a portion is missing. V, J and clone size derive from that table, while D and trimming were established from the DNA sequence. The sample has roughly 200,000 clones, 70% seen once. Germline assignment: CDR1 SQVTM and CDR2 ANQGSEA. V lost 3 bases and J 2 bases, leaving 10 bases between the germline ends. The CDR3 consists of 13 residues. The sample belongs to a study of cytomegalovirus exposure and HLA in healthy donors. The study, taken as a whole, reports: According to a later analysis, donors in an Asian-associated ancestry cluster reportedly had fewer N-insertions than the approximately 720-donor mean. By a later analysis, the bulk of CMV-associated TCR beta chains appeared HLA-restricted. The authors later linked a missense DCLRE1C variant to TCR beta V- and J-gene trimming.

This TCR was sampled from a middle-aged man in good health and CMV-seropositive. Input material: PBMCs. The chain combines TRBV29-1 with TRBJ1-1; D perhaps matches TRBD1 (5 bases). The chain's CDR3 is CSVEAQGNTEAFF. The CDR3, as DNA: TGCAGCGTTGAGGCCCAGGGCAACACTGAAGCTTTCTTT.